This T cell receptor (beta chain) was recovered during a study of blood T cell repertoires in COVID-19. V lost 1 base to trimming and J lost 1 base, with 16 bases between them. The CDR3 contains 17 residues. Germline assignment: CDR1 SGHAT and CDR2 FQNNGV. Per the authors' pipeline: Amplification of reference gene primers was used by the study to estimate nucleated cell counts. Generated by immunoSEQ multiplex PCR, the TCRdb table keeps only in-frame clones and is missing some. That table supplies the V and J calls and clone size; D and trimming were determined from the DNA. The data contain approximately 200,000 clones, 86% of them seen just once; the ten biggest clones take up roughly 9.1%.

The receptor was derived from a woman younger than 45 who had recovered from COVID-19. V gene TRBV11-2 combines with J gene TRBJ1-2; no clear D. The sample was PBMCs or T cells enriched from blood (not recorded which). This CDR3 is CASSLGQTMSLNYGYTF. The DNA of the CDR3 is TGTGCCAGCAGCTTAGGTCAGACAATGAGTCTTAACTATGGCTACACCTTC.